This T cell receptor (beta chain) was profiled in a study of T cell repertoires in cytomegalovirus infection. Study information: Public signatures in TCR beta pointed to CMV infection and matching HLA type.

The study's findings and limits: Ex vivo responses were dominated by HLA-C-restricted CMV-specific TCR beta clonotypes. The cumulative frequency of public TCR beta families identified carriers of CMV plus the relevant HLA.

MiXCR, applied by TCRdb to the reads, yields one record per CDR3 protein. The sample holds around 740,000 distinct CDR3 sequences, 35% seen once. The CDR3 has 14 residues. After removal of 5 bases from V and 4 bases from J, the junction contained 6 bases not matched to a gene. Looked up from germline, CDR1 is SGHDT and CDR2 is YYEEEE. As regards this clonotype: Its antigen is currently unknown.

The rearrangement uses TRBV5-6 and TRBJ1-2, with TRBD1 matching over 9 bases. Material: PBMCs. The clonotype comes from a human donor in good health (CMV status not recorded). Some clones in this sample may be carry-over from other donors' samples. The CDR3 sequence is CASRDTGGVYGYTF. CDR3 nucleotides: TGTGCCAGCAGGGACACAGGGGGCGTCTATGGCTACACCTTC. Looking up the rest from reference TRBV5-6 and TRBJ1-2 gives the full variable domain: DAGVTQSPTHLIKTRGQQVTLRCSPKSGHDTVSWYQQALGQGPQFIFQYYEEEERQRGNFPDRFSGHQFPNYSSELNVNALLLGDSALYLCASRDTGGVYGYTFGSGTRLTVV.